These T cell receptor beta chains were read from a single sample in a study of blood T cell repertoires in COVID-19. Sequencing used immunoSEQ multiplex PCR; TCRdb keeps in-frame clones, though not all of them. The repertoire consists of 200,000 to 250,000 clones, with 83% occurring once and the leading ten covering around 1.3%. Source material: peripheral blood. These receptors were obtained from a woman aged 25 to 39 with COVID-19, enrolled during active disease. CDR3s include the opening cysteine and the closing phenylalanine or tryptophan. A D gene is named only where the DNA matches it firmly. Clone size, where shown, is once, few, many, or a class for clones that have expanded.

.	TRBV6-2/TRBV6-3	.	TRBJ2-7	CASSYGQGTNEQYF	TGTGCCAGCAGTTACGGCCAGGGCACCAACGAGCAGTACTTC
.	TRBV5-1	TRBD1	TRBJ2-2	CASSFDRGSGELFF	TGCGCCAGCAGTTTTGACAGGGGAAGCGGGGAGCTGTTTTTT
.	TRBV7-9	TRBD1	TRBJ1-4	CASSKRQGTNEKLFF	TGTGCCAGCAGCAAAAGACAGGGTACTAATGAAAAACTGTTTTTT
few	TRBV5-6	.	TRBJ2-7	CASSFWHSYEQYF	TGTGCCAGCAGCTTTTGGCACTCCTACGAGCAGTACTTC
.	TRBV6-5	.	TRBJ2-5	CASRVTGIQETQYF	TGTGCCAGCAGGGTAACGGGTATTCAAGAGACCCAGTACTTC
.	TRBV6-2/TRBV6-3	.	TRBJ2-1	CASSLTVSYNEQFF	TGTGCCAGCAGTTTAACTGTAAGTTACAATGAGCAGTTCTTC
.	TRBV30	.	TRBJ1-1	CAWSVHVVLNTEAFF	TGTGCCTGGAGTGTACACGTGGTTTTGAACACTGAAGCTTTCTTT
.	TRBV12-5	.	TRBJ2-2	CASAMRNTGELFF	TGTGCTAGTGCCATGAGAAACACCGGGGAGCTGTTTTTT
.	TRBV13	TRBD2	TRBJ2-3	CASSSTSGRAKDTQYF	TGTGCCAGCAGCTCTACTAGCGGGAGGGCCAAAGATACGCAGTATTTT
.	TRBV7-9	.	TRBJ1-2	CASSQAGGAGGYTF	TGTGCCAGCAGCCAGGCGGGAGGGGCCGGTGGCTACACCTTC
.	TRBV28	TRBD2	TRBJ2-3	CASRIAGEIDTQYF	TGTGCCAGCAGGATAGCGGGGGAGATAGATACGCAGTATTTT
.	TRBV6-5	TRBD1	TRBJ1-5	CASSYDGQGMGPQHF	TGTGCCAGCAGTTATGACGGACAGGGGATGGGGCCCCAGCATTTT
.	TRBV18	TRBD2	TRBJ2-5	CASSPQSGRGETQYF	TGTGCCAGCTCACCACAAAGCGGGAGGGGAGAGACCCAGTACTTC
.	TRBV6-2/TRBV6-3	.	TRBJ2-6	CASSLLGSGANVLTF	TGTGCCAGCAGCTTACTAGGCTCCGGGGCCAACGTCCTGACTTTC
once	TRBV28	.	TRBJ2-7	CASSPGHLLSYEQYF	TGTGCCAGCAGCCCGGGACATCTGCTCTCCTACGAGCAGTACTTC
.	TRBV2	.	TRBJ2-4	CASSERRENIQYF	TGTGCCAGCAGTGAGAGGCGTGAAAACATTCAGTACTTC
.	TRBV7-3	TRBD1	TRBJ2-1	CASSLGTGLNEQFF	TGTGCCAGCAGCTTAGGGACAGGTCTTAATGAGCAGTTCTTC
.	TRBV5-6	TRBD2	TRBJ2-1	CASSLGLAGASEQFF	TGTGCCAGCAGCTTGGGGCTAGCGGGAGCTAGCGAGCAGTTCTTC
.	TRBV3-1/TRBV3-2	TRBD1	TRBJ2-3	CASSHLQGSCHTDTQYF	TGTGCCAGCAGCCACCTACAGGGGTCGTGCCACACGGATACGCAGTATTTT
.	TRBV19	TRBD1	TRBJ1-2	CASSSTGVANYGYTF	TGTGCCAGTAGTAGCACAGGGGTAGCTAACTATGGCTACACCTTC
.	TRBV18	TRBD1	TRBJ2-7	CASSPIPGQGMNEQYF	TGTGCCAGCTCCCCAATACCGGGACAGGGTATGAACGAGCAGTACTTC
.	TRBV2	.	TRBJ1-2	CASSEIQGGLRTPRDGYTF	TGTGCCAGCAGTGAGATACAGGGAGGGCTCCGGACACCAAGAGATGGCTACACCTTC
.	TRBV6-1	.	TRBJ1-1	CASSESGTDDRAFF	TGTGCCAGCAGTGAATCGGGGACCGACGACAGGGCTTTCTTT
.	TRBV7-2	TRBD1	TRBJ1-2	CASSLDIQGYGYTF	TGTGCCAGCAGCTTGGATATACAGGGGTATGGCTACACCTTC
.	TRBV28	.	TRBJ1-5	CASSLLGNNQPQHF	TGTGCCAGCAGTTTGTTGGGCAATAATCAGCCCCAGCATTTT
.	TRBV18	TRBD1	TRBJ2-3	CASSPYRDSSTDTQYF	TGTGCCAGCTCACCCTACCGGGACAGCAGCACAGATACGCAGTATTTT
.	TRBV5-4	TRBD2	TRBJ2-3	CASSFSGGATDTQYF	TGTGCCAGCAGCTTTAGCGGGGGGGCTACAGATACGCAGTATTTT
.	TRBV30	.	TRBJ2-7	CAWTAHLGPVDEQYF	TGTGCCTGGACCGCCCACCTGGGGCCCGTAGACGAGCAGTACTTC
.	TRBV15	.	TRBJ1-4	CATSRTGTNEKLFF	TGTGCCACCAGCAGGACAGGAACTAATGAAAAACTGTTTTTT
.	TRBV6-2/TRBV6-3	.	TRBJ2-7	CASSTGRDEQYF	TGTGCCAGCAGTACCGGGAGAGACGAGCAGTACTTC
.	TRBV2	TRBD1	TRBJ2-7	CASSQGAPTYEQYF	TGTGCCAGCAGTCAGGGGGCCCCAACCTACGAGCAGTACTTC
.	TRBV11-1	TRBD2	TRBJ2-7	CASSLNRGGGNHEQYF	TGTGCCAGCAGCTTAAATAGGGGCGGGGGAAACCACGAGCAGTACTTC
many	TRBV2	TRBD2	TRBJ2-3	CASSEGRGGTDTQYF	TGTGCCAGCAGTGAAGGCCGCGGGGGGACAGATACGCAGTATTTT
once	TRBV28	TRBD1	TRBJ1-1	CASGDRGPSAFF	TGTGCCAGCGGCGACAGGGGGCCATCGGCTTTCTTT
.	TRBV9	.	TRBJ2-3	CASSVTDIRDTQYF	TGTGCCAGCAGCGTAACAGACATTAGAGATACGCAGTATTTT
.	TRBV6-5	.	TRBJ2-7	CASRSTGTSYEQYF	TGTGCCAGCAGGTCGACAGGAACTAGCTACGAGCAGTACTTC
.	TRBV30	.	TRBJ1-4	CGGQSNEKLFF	TGCGGTGGACAGAGTAATGAAAAACTGTTTTTT
.	TRBV5-6	.	TRBJ2-4	CASNLGGAKNIQYF	TGTGCCAGCAACCTTGGGGGGGCCAAAAACATTCAGTACTTC
.	TRBV18	TRBD1	TRBJ1-3	CASSPKGANTIYF	TGTGCCAGCTCACCAAAGGGGGCAAACACCATATATTTT
.	TRBV9	.	TRBJ2-7	CASGGYNYEQYF	TGTGCCAGCGGGGGCTATAACTACGAGCAGTACTTC
.	TRBV3-1/TRBV3-2	.	TRBJ1-4	CASSQDGGRGTNEKLFF	TGTGCCAGCAGCCAAGATGGAGGGAGAGGTACTAATGAAAAACTGTTTTTT
.	TRBV6-5	.	TRBJ1-1	CASRGGSTEAFF	TGTGCCAGCAGAGGGGGAAGCACTGAAGCTTTCTTT
.	TRBV2	.	TRBJ2-7	CAGGTAHYEQYF	TGTGCCGGAGGGACAGCTCACTACGAGCAGTACTTC
few	TRBV30	TRBD1	TRBJ1-1	CAWSSKTGQGHTEAFF	TGTGCCTGGAGCTCAAAGACCGGACAGGGACATACTGAAGCTTTCTTT
.	TRBV4-1	.	TRBJ1-6	CASGRPGNSPLHF	TGCGCCAGCGGCCGACCAGGGAATTCACCCCTCCACTTT
.	TRBV5-4	TRBD1	TRBJ1-4	CASSSGQVNEKLFF	TGTGCCAGCAGCTCGGGACAGGTTAATGAAAAACTGTTTTTT
.	TRBV5-1	.	TRBJ2-5	CASSSPGGETQYF	TGCGCCAGCAGCTCCCCGGGGGGCGAGACCCAGTACTTC
.	TRBV6-2/TRBV6-3	TRBD1	TRBJ1-2	CASSYRIRTGANYGYTF	TGTGCCAGCAGTTACCGCATCCGGACAGGCGCTAACTATGGCTACACCTTC
once	TRBV29-1	.	TRBJ2-1	CSVERRSSYNEQFF	TGCAGCGTTGAAAGAAGGAGCTCCTACAATGAGCAGTTCTTC
.	TRBV6-5	.	TRBJ1-5	CASSYGVGENQPQHF	TGTGCCAGCAGTTACGGGGTCGGGGAGAATCAGCCCCAGCATTTT
.	TRBV28	.	TRBJ2-7	CASTPTFPTDYEQYF	TGTGCCAGCACTCCCACCTTTCCTACAGACTACGAGCAGTACTTC
.	TRBV6-5	.	TRBJ1-5	CASSTGGGNQPQHF	TGTGCCAGCAGTACGGGGGGCGGCAATCAGCCCCAGCATTTT
few	TRBV6-6	.	TRBJ1-1	CASRTPGSNTEAFF	TGTGCCAGCAGGACTCCGGGGTCAAACACTGAAGCTTTCTTT